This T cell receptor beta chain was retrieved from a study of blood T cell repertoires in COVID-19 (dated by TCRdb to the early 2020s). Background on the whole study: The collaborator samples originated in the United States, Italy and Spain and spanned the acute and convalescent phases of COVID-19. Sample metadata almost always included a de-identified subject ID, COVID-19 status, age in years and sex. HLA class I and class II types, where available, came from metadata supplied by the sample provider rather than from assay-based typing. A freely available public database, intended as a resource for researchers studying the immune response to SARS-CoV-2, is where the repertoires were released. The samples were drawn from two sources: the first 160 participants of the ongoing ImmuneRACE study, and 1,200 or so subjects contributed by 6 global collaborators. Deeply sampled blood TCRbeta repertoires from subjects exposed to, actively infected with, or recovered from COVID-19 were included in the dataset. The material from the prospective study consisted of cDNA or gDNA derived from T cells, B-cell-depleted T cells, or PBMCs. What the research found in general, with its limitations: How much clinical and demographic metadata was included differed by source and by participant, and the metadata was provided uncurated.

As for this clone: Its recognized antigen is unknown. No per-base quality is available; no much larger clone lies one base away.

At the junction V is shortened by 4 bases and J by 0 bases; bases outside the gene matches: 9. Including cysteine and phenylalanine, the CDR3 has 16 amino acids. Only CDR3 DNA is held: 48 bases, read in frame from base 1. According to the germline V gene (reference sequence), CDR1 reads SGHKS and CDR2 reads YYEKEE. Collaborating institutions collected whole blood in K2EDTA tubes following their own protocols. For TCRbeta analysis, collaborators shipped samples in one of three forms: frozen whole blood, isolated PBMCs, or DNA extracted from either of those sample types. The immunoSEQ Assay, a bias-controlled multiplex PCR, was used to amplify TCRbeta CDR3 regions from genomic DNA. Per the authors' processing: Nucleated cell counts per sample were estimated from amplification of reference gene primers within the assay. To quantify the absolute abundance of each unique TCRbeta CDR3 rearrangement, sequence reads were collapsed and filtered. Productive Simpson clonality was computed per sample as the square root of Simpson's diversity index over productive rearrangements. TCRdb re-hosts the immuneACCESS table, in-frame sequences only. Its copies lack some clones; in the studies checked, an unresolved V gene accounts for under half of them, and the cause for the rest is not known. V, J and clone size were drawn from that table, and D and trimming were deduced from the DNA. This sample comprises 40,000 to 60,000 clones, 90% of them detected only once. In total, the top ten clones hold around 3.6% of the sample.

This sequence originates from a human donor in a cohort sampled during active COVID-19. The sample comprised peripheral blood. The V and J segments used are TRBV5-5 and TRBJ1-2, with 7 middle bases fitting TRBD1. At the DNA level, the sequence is TGTGCCAGCAGCCGGGACAGCCCGTTAGCTAACTATGGCTACACCTTC. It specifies CASSRDSPLANYGYTF.